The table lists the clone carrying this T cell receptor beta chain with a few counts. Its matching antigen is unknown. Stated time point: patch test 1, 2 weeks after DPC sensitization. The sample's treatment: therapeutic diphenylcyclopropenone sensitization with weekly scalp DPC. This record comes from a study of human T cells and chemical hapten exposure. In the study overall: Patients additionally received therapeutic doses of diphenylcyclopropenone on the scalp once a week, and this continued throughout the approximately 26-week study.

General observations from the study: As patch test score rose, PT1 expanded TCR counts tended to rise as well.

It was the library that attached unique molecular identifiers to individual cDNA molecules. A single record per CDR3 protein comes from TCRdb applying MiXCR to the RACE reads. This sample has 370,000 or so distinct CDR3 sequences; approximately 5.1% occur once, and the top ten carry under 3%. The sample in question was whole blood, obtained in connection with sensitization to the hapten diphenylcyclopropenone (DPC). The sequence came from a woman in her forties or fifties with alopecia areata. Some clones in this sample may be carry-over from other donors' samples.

CDR3 residues: CSVKTPNTGELFF. Here the CDR3 DNA reads TGCAGCGTTAAAACGCCGAACACCGGGGAGCTGTTTTTT. The rearrangement joins TRBV29-1 to TRBJ2-2; D gene ambiguous. CDR3 size: 13 residues. The V and J ends lost 5 bases and 0 bases respectively, with 7 bases between them. Germline V gene data show CDR1 as SQVTM and CDR2 as ANQGSEA.